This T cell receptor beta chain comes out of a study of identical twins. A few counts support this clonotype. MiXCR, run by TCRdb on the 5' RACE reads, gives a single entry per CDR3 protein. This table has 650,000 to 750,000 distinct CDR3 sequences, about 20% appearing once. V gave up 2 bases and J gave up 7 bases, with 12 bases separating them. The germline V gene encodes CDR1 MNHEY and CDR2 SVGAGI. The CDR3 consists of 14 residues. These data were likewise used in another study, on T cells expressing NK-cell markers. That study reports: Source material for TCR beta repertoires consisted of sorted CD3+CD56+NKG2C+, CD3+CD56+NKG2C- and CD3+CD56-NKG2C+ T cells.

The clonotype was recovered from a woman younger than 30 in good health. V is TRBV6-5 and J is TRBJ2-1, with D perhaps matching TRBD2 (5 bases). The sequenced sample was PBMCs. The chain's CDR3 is CASSYVGARNEQFF. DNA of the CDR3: TGTGCCAGCAGTTACGTGGGAGCCAGGAATGAGCAGTTCTTC.